Described below is a single T cell receptor (beta chain) sequence and its context. Its antigen remains unidentified. Clones were read by immunoSEQ multiplex PCR, and TCRdb kept only the in-frame ones, dropping some. Of about 59,000 clones in the sample, approximately 90% were seen once. This sample is drawn from a study of T cells in localized non-small cell lung cancer. Study-wide findings and caveats: Uninvolved adjacent lung, not tumor, had the highest T cell clonality. Prolonged overall survival went with higher T cell density in the blood. Sequencing, confined to only one tumor region, leaves heterogeneity possible. Turning up in adjacent lung were a median roughly 60 of the top 100 tumor clones.

The CDR3 loop spans 12 amino acids. Germline V CDR1 and CDR2: GTSNPN, SVGIG (reference sequence). V lost 5 bases and J lost 3; bases outside the gene matches: 1. This clonotype was sampled from a man between 40 and 75 years old with stage I squamous cell lung carcinoma. V is TRBV30 and J is TRBJ2-5, with 9 bases matching TRBD1. The input for sequencing was peripheral blood, taken before any cancer treatment. The CDR3 bases are TGTGCCTGGGGACAGGGGAAAGAGACCCAGTACTTC. Amino acid sequence: CAWGQGKETQYF.